Each of the 17 T cell receptor beta chains below was sequenced from the same sample in a study of shared clonotypes between healthy human individuals. Using immunoSEQ multiplex PCR, the repertoire was profiled, and TCRdb retains in-frame clones only, with some absent. Of 2 million to 3 million clones listed, about 92% are singletons. Sequencing input: naive CD4+ T cells sorted from blood. Specified subset: CD45RA+ positively selected. These receptors all stem from a man aged 18-30 years in good health.

This clone was observed a single time. This sequence joins TRBV28 and TRBJ1-1; D not certain. Germline CDR1 and CDR2: MDHEN and SYDVKM. V was cut by 4 bases and J by 0 bases, with 9 bases left in between. The CDR3 contains 14 residues. The chain's CDR3 is CASSSSYMNTEAFF. DNA for the CDR3: TGTGCCAGCAGTTCCTCTTACATGAACACTGAAGCTTTCTTT.

V usage is TRBV5-6 and J usage is TRBJ2-1; D perhaps matches TRBD2 (6 bases). V lost 4 bases and J lost 5, with 16 bases in between. The CDR3 runs to 15 residues. CDR1 is SGHDT and CDR2 is YYEEEE in the germline V gene. The CDR3 DNA follows: TGTGCCAGCAGCGGTTTGGGAGGCGCGGACAATGAGCAGTTCTTC. Protein: CASSGLGGADNEQFF.

This chain joins TRBV6-6 and TRBJ1-6; a weak D match, TRBD1 (6 bases). V lost 0 bases to trimming and J lost 7 bases, with 7 bases between them. The germline V gene encodes CDR1 MNHNY and CDR2 SVGAGI (reference sequence). The CDR3 contains 14 residues. CDR3 nucleotide sequence: TGTGCCAGCAGTTACTCGAGGGGGAATTCACCCCTCCACTTT. This gives the protein CASSYSRGNSPLHF.

This sequence joins TRBV12-5 and TRBJ2-3; D gene unclear. The ends were cut back, 0 bases at V and 4 bases at J, with 14 bases in the middle. From germline, CDR1 is LGHNT and CDR2 FRNRAP. This CDR3 is 16 amino acids long. Written as DNA, the CDR3 is TGTGCTAGTGGTTTGGTACTGGGGTGGTCAGCAGATACGCAGTATTTT. Protein sequence: CASGLVLGWSADTQYF.

The chain uses TRBV13 and TRBJ1-5, with unresolved D. Germline V gene sequence: CDR1 PRHDT, CDR2 FYEKMQ (reference sequence). The CDR3 has 11 residues. Trimming pared 2 bases from V and 7 bases from J, leaving 3 bases between. The CDR3 DNA reads TGTGCCAGCAGCTTATCACAGCCCCAGCATTTT. Translation: CASSLSQPQHF.

Remarks on this clone: Other DNA sequences in this specimen translate into the identical CDR3. This chain connects TRBV18 to TRBJ2-3; D is unresolved. The V end was cut by 0 bases, the J end by 1 base, with 5 bases between. Germline V gene lookup returns CDR1 KGHSH and CDR2 LQKENI. The CDR3 is 14 amino acids. For the CDR3, the DNA is TGTGCCAGCTCACCACCGATGGGCACAGATACGCAGTATTTT. This sequence encodes CASSPPMGTDTQYF.

The chain employs TRBV7-9 and TRBJ1-4; D unresolved. Germline CDR1 SEHNR, CDR2 FQNEAQ (reference sequence). Trimming removed 1 base at V and 5 bases at J, with 14 bases between. The CDR3 runs 16 residues. For the CDR3, the DNA is TGTGCCAGCAGCTTAGGCCCCTCGGGCGCCAATGAAAAACTGTTTTTT. It specifies CASSLGPSGANEKLFF.

This chain joins TRBV5-1 and TRBJ2-5; 10 bases line up with TRBD2. The J call is uncertain, as TRBJ2-7 better fits the DNA end. Germline assignment: CDR1 SGHRS and CDR2 YFSETQ. The length of the CDR3 is 16 residues. In DNA, the CDR3 is TGCGCCAGCAGCCCAAGCGGGGGGGTAAGCTCCTACGAGCAGTACTTC. Its protein product is CASSPSGGVSSYEQYF.

This chain links TRBV7-2 with TRBJ2-7, with TRBD2 matching 9 bases. The CDR3 sequence is 16 residues long. Germline CDR1 SGHTA, CDR2 FQGNSA. V shed 5 bases, J shed 3 bases, and the junction held 11 bases outside the gene matches. The CDR3 DNA is TGTGCCAGCAGCCAGGACGGCGGGAGGGCCGGCTACGAGCAGTACTTC. Encoded protein: CASSQDGGRAGYEQYF. The variable domain in full, with the rest retrieved from reference TRBV7-2 and TRBJ2-7, is GAGVSQSPSNKVTEKGKDVELRCDPISGHTALYWYRQSLGQGLEFLIYFQGNSAPDKSGLPSDRFSAERTGGSVSTLTIQRTQQEDSAVYLCASSQDGGRAGYEQYFGPGTRLTVT.

CDR3 region: CAISLSPIYEQYF. CDR3 DNA: TGTGCCATCAGTCTCTCCCCTATTTACGAGCAGTACTTC. The chain has TRBV10-3 and TRBJ2-7; D gene ambiguous. The germline V gene encodes CDR1 ENHRY and CDR2 SYGVKD. Trimming took 5 bases from V and 4 from J, leaving 12 bases between them. The length of the CDR3 is 13 residues.

The rearrangement links TRBV5-8 to TRBJ1-2, with 8 bases aligning to TRBD1. CDR1 and CDR2 (germline): SGHTS, YDEGEE. This CDR3 contains 14 residues. V shed 4 bases, J shed 4 bases, and the junction held 6 bases outside the gene matches. CDR3 coding DNA: TGTGCCAGCAGCCGGACAGGGTTGGTCTATGGCTACACCTTC. This sequence encodes CASSRTGLVYGYTF.

The genes are TRBV5-1 and TRBJ1-1; possible D gene TRBD1, 6 bases. The V gene lost 0 bases and the J gene lost 1 base, with 10 bases spanning the gap. Looked up from germline, CDR1 is SGHRS and CDR2 is YFSETQ. The CDR3 is 15 amino acids. In nucleotides, the CDR3 is TGCGCCAGCAGCTTGGTGGGGGCGCCGAACACTGAAGCTTTCTTT. Protein: CASSLVGAPNTEAFF.

The chain couples TRBV10-3 to TRBJ1-6, with D uncertain. CDR3 size: 15 residues. Germline values: CDR1 ENHRY, CDR2 SYGVKD. Trimming stripped 5 bases from V and 10 bases from J, with 18 bases between. The DNA of the CDR3 is TGTGCCATCAGTCAGGACGGAGACTCGGGCTCACCCCTCCACTTT. Protein product: CAISQDGDSGSPLHF.

In its sample, this clone was seen a few times. The chain has TRBV30 and TRBJ1-1; D is undetermined. V was shortened by 2 bases and J by 3 bases, with 4 bases between the two germline ends. Per germline, CDR1 GTSNPN and CDR2 SVGIG (reference sequence). CDR3 size: 11 residues. The CDR3 loop reads CAWSMDTEAFF. CDR3 bases: TGTGCCTGGAGTATGGACACTGAAGCTTTCTTT.

This clone appeared once. The rearrangement joins TRBV10-3 to TRBJ1-1; TRBD1 matches at 8 bases. The junction had 6 bases not matched to a gene; V was cut back by 2 bases and J by 4 bases. The CDR3 loop spans 15 amino acids. Germline-derived CDR1 and CDR2 are ENHRY and SYGVKD. CDR3 sequence: CAISEDRGGGTEAFF. Here the CDR3 DNA reads TGTGCCATCAGTGAGGACAGGGGAGGTGGCACTGAAGCTTTCTTT.

J is TRBJ2-2 and V is TRBV5-6; TRBD1 agrees at 7 bases. In germline, CDR1 is SGHDT, CDR2 YYEEEE. The CDR3 has 15 amino acids. Trimming at V came to 4 bases and at J to 4 bases, leaving 7 bases not matched to a gene. The CDR3 here is CASSPGDRVTGELFF. DNA for the CDR3: TGTGCCAGCAGCCCGGGCGACAGGGTCACCGGGGAGCTGTTTTTT.

The CDR3 spells CASSSTGEGNGYTF. For the CDR3, the DNA is TGTGCCAGCAGTTCGACAGGGGAGGGGAATGGCTACACCTTC. The chain recombines TRBV28 with TRBJ1-2; the match to TRBD1 covers 8 bases. The junction had 7 bases not matched to a gene; V was cut back by 4 bases and J by 6 bases. There are 14 residues in the CDR3. Germline loops: CDR1 MDHEN, CDR2 SYDVKM.